These T cell receptor beta chains were read from a single sample in a study of monozygotic twins with inflammatory bowel disease. TCRdb re-called the 5' RACE reads, yielding one record per CDR3 amino acid sequence without DNA. The sample data list approximately 400,000 distinct CDR3 sequences. Sequencing was performed on blood. Receptors originate from a human donor with ulcerative colitis or Crohn's disease, or a healthy co-twin of an affected twin (not recorded which). The CDR3 runs from the conserved cysteine through the conserved F or W.

TRBJ2-3	TRBV18	CASSPRSGVLTDTQYF
TRBJ2-1	TRBV20-1	CSADKMAGVDGEQFF
TRBJ2-7	TRBV28	CASRQGVYEQYF
TRBJ2-3	TRBV20-1	CSAGLHDPDTQYF
TRBJ1-2	TRBV28	CASSFGLYGYTF
TRBJ2-3	TRBV20-1	CSAILAGGPTDTQYF
TRBJ2-7	TRBV27	CASSLGVESEQYF
TRBJ1-2	TRBV2	CASSGGAVYGYTF
TRBJ2-5	TRBV5-1	CASKSGARESQYF
TRBJ2-7	TRBV5-4	CASSFGGWNEQYF
TRBJ1-1	TRBV5-5	CASSLTGLGTEAFF
TRBJ2-1	TRBV5-1	CASSFPPYNEQFF
TRBJ2-1	TRBV15	CATSRDRNEQFF
TRBJ2-2	TRBV7-2	CASSLGTSRWTGELFF
TRBJ2-7	TRBV10-3	CAIWKGSMGPEQYF
TRBJ2-7	TRBV28	CASTPRPEQYF